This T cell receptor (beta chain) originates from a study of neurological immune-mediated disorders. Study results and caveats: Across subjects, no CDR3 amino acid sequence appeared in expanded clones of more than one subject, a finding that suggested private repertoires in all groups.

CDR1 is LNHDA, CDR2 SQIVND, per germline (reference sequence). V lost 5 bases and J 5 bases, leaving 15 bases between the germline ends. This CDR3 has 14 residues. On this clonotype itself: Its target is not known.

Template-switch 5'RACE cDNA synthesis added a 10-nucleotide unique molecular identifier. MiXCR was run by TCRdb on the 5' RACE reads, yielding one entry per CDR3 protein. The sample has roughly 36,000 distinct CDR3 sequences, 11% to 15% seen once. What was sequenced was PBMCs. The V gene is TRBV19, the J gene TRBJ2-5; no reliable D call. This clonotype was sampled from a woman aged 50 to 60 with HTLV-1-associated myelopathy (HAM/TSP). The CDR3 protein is CASSPLAGGETQYF. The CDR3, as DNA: TGTGCCAGTAGTCCACTGGCCGGTGGGGAGACCCAGTACTTC.